Listed below are T cell receptor beta chains from one sample, sequenced in a study of early T cells in non-severe SARS-CoV-2 infection. TCRdb re-called the 5' RACE reads through MiXCR, storing one row per CDR3 protein. The sample holds about 98,000 distinct CDR3 sequences, roughly 11% seen once. The sequenced sample consisted of whole blood. The source of these receptors is an adult who was a healthcare worker with PCR-confirmed SARS-CoV-2 infection or an uninfected control (not recorded which). The CDR3 runs from the conserved cysteine through the conserved F or W. D genes are given only for firm matches. For some rows the clone size is stated as once, few or many, or as a class when expanded; others skip it.

V gene,clone size,J gene,D gene,CDR3 protein,CDR3 DNA
TRBV6-1,few,TRBJ2-7,TRBD2,CASSELLAGAYEQYF,TGTGCCAGCAGTGAATTGCTAGCGGGGGCCTACGAGCAGTACTTC
TRBV29-1,.,TRBJ2-3,.,CSVVVRASTDTQYF,TGCAGCGTTGTTGTCAGGGCGTCCACAGATACGCAGTATTTT
TRBV9,.,TRBJ2-3,.,CASSVVEDTQYF,TGTGCCAGCAGCGTAGTTGAGGATACGCAGTATTTT
TRBV6-5,few,TRBJ2-1,TRBD2,CASSSAGANHYNEQFF,TGTGCCAGCAGTTCAGCGGGAGCGAACCACTACAATGAGCAGTTCTTC
TRBV5-1,.,TRBJ2-1,.,CASSLDPYNEQFF,TGCGCCAGCAGCTTGGACCCTTACAATGAGCAGTTCTTC
TRBV4-1,.,TRBJ2-3,.,CASSQPPEDTQYF,TGCGCCAGCAGCCAACCCCCGGAAGATACGCAGTATTTT
TRBV20-1,.,TRBJ2-3,.,CSATNDGDTQYF,TGCAGTGCCACTAACGATGGAGATACGCAGTATTTT
TRBV13,few,TRBJ2-1,.,CASSPDSHNEQFF,TGTGCCAGCAGCCCGGACAGCCACAATGAGCAGTTCTTC
TRBV20-1,.,TRBJ2-2,.,CSASRATGELFF,TGCAGTGCTAGTCGGGCCACCGGGGAGCTGTTTTTT
TRBV25-1,few,TRBJ2-1,.,CASNTGYNEQFF,TGTGCCAGCAATACAGGGTACAATGAGCAGTTCTTC
TRBV7-8,few,TRBJ2-1,.,CASSPLLPLNEQFF,TGTGCCAGCAGCCCATTATTGCCCCTAAATGAGCAGTTCTTC
TRBV9,many,TRBJ2-7,TRBD2,CASSPTGTSGRQYF,TGTGCCAGCAGCCCCACCGGGACTAGCGGCCGTCAGTACTTC
TRBV3-1,.,TRBJ2-5,.,CASSQDSTATQYF,TGTGCCAGCAGCCAAGACAGTACGGCGACCCAGTACTTC
TRBV27,.,TRBJ2-2,TRBD1,CASSLYRGGTGELFF,TGTGCCAGCAGTTTATACAGGGGTGGGACCGGGGAGCTGTTTTTT
TRBV20-1,.,TRBJ2-7,.,CSASVAQYEQYF,TGCAGTGCCTCCGTGGCCCAGTACGAGCAGTACTTC
TRBV5-4,few,TRBJ1-4,.,CASSRRNREGRGEKLFF,TGTGCCAGCAGCCGGAGGAACAGGGAAGGTCGTGGTGAAAAACTGTTTTTT
TRBV7-2,.,TRBJ1-1,.,CASSPLLTEAFF,TGTGCCAGCAGCCCACTGCTCACTGAAGCTTTCTTT
TRBV9,many,TRBJ2-5,.,CASSVGQETQYF,TGTGCCAGCAGCGTAGGCCAAGAGACCCAGTACTTC
TRBV7-8,.,TRBJ2-3,TRBD2,CASSTSGGATDTQYF,TGTGCCAGCAGCACTAGCGGGGGGGCCACAGATACGCAGTATTTT
TRBV4-1,many,TRBJ2-7,.,CASSQVVGGGSSYEQYF,TGCGCCAGCAGCCAAGTGGTGGGAGGAGGTAGCTCCTACGAGCAGTACTTC
TRBV5-1,few,TRBJ2-1,TRBD2,CASSPISGINEQFF,TGCGCCAGCAGCCCAATCAGCGGGATCAATGAGCAGTTCTTC
TRBV6-2/TRBV6-3,few,TRBJ1-1,.,CASSYFASEAFF,TGTGCCAGCAGTTACTTTGCGAGTGAAGCTTTCTTT
TRBV12-3/TRBV12-4,.,TRBJ1-4,TRBD1,CASSRVPGQANEKLFF,TGTGCCAGCAGTAGAGTTCCGGGACAGGCTAATGAAAAACTGTTTTTT